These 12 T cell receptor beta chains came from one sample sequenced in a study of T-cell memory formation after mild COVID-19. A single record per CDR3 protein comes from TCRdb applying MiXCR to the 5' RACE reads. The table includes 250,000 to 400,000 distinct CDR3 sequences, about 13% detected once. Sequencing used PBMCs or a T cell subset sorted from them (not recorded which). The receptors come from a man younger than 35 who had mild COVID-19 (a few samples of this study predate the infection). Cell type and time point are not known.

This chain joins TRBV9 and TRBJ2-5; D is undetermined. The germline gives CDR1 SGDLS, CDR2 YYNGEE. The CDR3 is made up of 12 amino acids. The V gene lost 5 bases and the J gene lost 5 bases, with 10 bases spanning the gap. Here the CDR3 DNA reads TGTGCCAGCAGTTCCCCCCGGGAGACCCAGTACTTC. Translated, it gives CASSSPRETQYF.

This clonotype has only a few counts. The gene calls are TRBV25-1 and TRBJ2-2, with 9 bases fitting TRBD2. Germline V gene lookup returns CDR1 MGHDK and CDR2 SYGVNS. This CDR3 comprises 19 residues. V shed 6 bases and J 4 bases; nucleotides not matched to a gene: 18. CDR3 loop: CASSEGVVSGGRGTGELFF. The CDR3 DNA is TGTGCCAGCAGCGAAGGCGTGGTGAGCGGGGGGCGTGGCACCGGGGAGCTGTTTTTT.

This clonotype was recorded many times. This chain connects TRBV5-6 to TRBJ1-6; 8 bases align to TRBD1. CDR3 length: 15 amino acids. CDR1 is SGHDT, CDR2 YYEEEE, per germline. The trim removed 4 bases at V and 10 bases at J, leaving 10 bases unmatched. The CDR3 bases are TGTGCCAGCAGCCGGTACGGGACAGGCGAATCACCCCTCCACTTT. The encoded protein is CASSRYGTGESPLHF. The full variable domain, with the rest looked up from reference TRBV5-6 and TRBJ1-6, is DAGVTQSPTHLIKTRGQQVTLRCSPKSGHDTVSWYQQALGQGPQFIFQYYEEEERQRGNFPDRFSGHQFPNYSSELNVNALLLGDSALYLCASSRYGTGESPLHFGNGTRLTVT.

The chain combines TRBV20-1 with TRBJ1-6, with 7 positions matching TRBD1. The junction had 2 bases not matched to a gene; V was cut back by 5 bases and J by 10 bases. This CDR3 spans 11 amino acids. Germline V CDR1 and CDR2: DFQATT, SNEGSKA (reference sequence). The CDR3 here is CSARQGSPLHF. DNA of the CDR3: TGCAGTGCTCGACAGGGATCACCCCTCCACTTT.

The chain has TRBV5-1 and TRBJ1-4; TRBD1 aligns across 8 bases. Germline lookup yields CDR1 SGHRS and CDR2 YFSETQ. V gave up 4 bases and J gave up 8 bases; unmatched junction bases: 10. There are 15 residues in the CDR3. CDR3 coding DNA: TGCGCCAGCAGCCCGGGACAGGCTGGTCGAGAAAAACTGTTTTTT. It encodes CASSPGQAGREKLFF.

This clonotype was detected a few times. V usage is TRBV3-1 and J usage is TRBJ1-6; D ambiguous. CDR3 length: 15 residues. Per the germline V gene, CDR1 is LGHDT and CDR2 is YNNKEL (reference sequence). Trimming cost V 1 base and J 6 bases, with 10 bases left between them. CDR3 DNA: TGTGCCAGCAGCCAAGGACCAGGAGGTAATTCACCCCTCCACTTT. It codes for CASSQGPGGNSPLHF.

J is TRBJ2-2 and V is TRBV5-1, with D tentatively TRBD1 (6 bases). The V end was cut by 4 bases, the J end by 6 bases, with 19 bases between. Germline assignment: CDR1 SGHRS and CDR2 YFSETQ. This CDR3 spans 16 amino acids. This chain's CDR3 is CASSLTGRSPAGELFF. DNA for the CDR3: TGCGCCAGCAGCCTGACAGGTCGCTCGCCCGCCGGGGAGCTGTTTTTT.

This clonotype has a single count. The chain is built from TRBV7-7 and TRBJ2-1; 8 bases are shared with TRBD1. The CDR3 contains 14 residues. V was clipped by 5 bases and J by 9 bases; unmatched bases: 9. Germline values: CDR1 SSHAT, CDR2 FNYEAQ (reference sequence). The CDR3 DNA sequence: TGTGCCAGCAGCCCTCCCGGACAGGGACGTGAGCAGTTCTTC. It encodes CASSPPGQGREQFF. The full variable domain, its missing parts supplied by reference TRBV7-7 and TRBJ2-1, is GAGVSQSPRYKVTKRGQDVTLRCDPISSHATLYWYQQALGQGPEFLTYFNYEAQPDKSGLPSDRFSAERPEGSISTLTIQRTEQRDSAMYRCASSPPGQGREQFFGPGTRLTVL.

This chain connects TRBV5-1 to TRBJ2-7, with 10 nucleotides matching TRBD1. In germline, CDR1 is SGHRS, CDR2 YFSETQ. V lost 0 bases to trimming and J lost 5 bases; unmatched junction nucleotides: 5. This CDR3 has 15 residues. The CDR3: CASSLGQGATDEQYV. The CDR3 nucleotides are TGCGCCAGCAGCTTGGGACAGGGGGCGACCGACGAGCAGTACGTC.

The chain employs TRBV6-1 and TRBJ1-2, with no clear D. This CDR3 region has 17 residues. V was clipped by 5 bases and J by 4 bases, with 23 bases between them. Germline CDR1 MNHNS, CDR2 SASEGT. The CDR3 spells CASSPRYEEPPSYGYTF. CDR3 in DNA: TGTGCCAGCAGTCCACGGTATGAAGAACCCCCTTCCTATGGCTACACCTTC.

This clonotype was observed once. In DNA form, the CDR3 reads TGTGCCAGCAGCCAAGATTCGGCAACGCGTGAAGCTTTCTTT. Protein product: CASSQDSATREAFF. The chain links TRBV3-1 to TRBJ1-1; D unresolved. V lost 0 bases and J 7 bases, leaving 12 bases between the germline ends. Germline CDR1 and CDR2: LGHDT and YNNKEL (reference sequence). The length of the CDR3 is 14 residues.

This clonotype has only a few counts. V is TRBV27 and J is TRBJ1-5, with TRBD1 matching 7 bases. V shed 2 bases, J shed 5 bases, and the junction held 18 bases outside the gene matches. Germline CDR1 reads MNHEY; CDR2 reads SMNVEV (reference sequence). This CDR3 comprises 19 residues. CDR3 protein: CASSLRGGTESVAHQPQHF. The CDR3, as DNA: TGTGCCAGCAGTTTAAGGGGCGGGACAGAGAGTGTCGCGCATCAGCCCCAGCATTTT.